This entry describes one TCR beta chain. Antigen specificity is unknown. This same CDR3 is encoded by further DNA sequences in the sample. Generated by immunoSEQ multiplex PCR, the TCRdb table keeps only in-frame clones and is missing some. The sample consists of tens of thousands of clones, around nine tenths of them appearing once. Patients had blood sampled at baseline and again on cycle 4 day 1 and cycle 7 day 1. These data are taken from a study of OX40 agonist ivuxolimab in advanced cancers. About the study: Partial responses occurred in three patients (one hepatocellular carcinoma, two cutaneous melanoma). Study conclusions and caveats: The antigens recognized by the expanded peripheral T cells, that is their antigen specificity, were not determined. Relative to CD4+, CD8+ T cells held more expanded clones on average.

V was pared by 0 bases and J by 7 bases, with 6 bases between. CDR3 length: 11 amino acids. Germline CDR1 is DFQATT and CDR2 is SNEGSKA (reference sequence). The rearrangement links TRBV20-1 to TRBJ1-1, with D unresolved. Sequencing was performed on CD4+ or CD8+ T cells sorted from blood, taken in a trial of the OX40 agonist ivuxolimab. This TCR derives from an adult with an advanced solid tumor such as melanoma, head and neck, liver or kidney cancer. The CDR3: CSARERLEAFF. DNA for the CDR3: TGCAGTGCTAGAGAACGGCTTGAAGCTTTCTTT.